The text below deals with one T cell receptor (beta chain). Trimming shortened V by 1 base and J by 0 bases, and 9 bases separated the two germline ends. Germline V gene data show CDR1 as LNHDA and CDR2 as SQIVND (reference sequence). The CDR3 is 15 amino acids. DNA at about 0.2 ug, roughly 30,000 T cell genomes, went into sorted-subset replicate PCRs. The protocol was immunoSEQ multiplex PCR, while the TCRdb copy is restricted to in-frame clones and leaves out a portion. The repertoire holds about 1.5 million clones, with 95% to 99% as singletons. These data originate in a study of shared clonotypes between healthy human individuals.

The sample taken for sequencing was naive CD4+ T cells sorted from blood. As for subset: CD45RA+ positively selected. The TCR sequence derives from a man younger than 45 in good health. V gene TRBV19 combines with J gene TRBJ1-1; no firm D call. The DNA for the CDR3 is TGTGCCAGTAGTATAGCGGCAGTTATGAACACTGAAGCTTTCTTT. Translated, it gives CASSIAAVMNTEAFF.